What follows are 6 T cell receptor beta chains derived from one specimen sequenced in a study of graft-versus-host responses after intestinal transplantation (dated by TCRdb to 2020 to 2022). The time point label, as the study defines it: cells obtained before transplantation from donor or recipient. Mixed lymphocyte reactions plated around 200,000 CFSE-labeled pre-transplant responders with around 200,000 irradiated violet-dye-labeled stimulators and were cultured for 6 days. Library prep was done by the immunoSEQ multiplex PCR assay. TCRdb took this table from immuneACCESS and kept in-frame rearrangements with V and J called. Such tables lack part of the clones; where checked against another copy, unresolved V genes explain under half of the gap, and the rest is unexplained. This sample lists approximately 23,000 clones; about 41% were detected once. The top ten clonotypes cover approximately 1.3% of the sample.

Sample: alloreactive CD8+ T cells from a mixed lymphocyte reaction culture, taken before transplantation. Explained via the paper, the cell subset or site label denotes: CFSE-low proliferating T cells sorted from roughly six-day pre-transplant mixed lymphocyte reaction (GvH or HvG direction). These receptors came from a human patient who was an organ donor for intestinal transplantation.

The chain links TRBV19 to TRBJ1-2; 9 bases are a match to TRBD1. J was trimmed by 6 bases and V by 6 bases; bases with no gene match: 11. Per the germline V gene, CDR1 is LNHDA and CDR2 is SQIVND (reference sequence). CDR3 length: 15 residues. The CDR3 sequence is CASRYRDRDLHGYTF. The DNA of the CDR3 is TGTGCCAGTAGGTACCGGGACAGGGATTTGCATGGCTACACCTTC.

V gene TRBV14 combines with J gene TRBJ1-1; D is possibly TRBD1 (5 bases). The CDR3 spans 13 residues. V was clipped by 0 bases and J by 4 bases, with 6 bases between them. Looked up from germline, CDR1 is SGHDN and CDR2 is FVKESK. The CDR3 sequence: CASSQDRATEAFF. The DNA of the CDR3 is TGTGCCAGCAGCCAAGACAGGGCCACTGAAGCTTTCTTT.

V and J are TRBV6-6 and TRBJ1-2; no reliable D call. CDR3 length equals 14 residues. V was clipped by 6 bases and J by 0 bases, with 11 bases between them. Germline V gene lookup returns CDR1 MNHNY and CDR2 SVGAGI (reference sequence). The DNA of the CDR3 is TGTGCCAGCAGCCTACAGCCTACTAACTATGGCTACACCTTC. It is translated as CASSLQPTNYGYTF.

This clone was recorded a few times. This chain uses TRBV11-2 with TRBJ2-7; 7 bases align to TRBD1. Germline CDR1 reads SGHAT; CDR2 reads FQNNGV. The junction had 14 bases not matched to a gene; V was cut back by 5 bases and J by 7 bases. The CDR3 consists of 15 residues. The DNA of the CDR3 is TGTGCCAGCAGCCCTAGACAGGGCGGCTTTGGGGAGCAGTACTTC. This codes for CASSPRQGGFGEQYF.

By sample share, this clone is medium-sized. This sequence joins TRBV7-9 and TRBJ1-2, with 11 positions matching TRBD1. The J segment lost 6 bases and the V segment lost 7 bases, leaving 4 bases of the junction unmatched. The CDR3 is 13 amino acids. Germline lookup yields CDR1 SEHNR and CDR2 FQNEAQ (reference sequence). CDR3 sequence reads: CASNGQGADGYTF. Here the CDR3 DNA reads TGTGCCAGCAATGGACAGGGGGCGGATGGCTACACCTTC. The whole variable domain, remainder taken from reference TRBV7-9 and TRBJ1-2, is DTGVSQNPRHKITKRGQNVTFRCDPISEHNRLYWYRQTLGQGPEFLTYFQNEAQLEKSRLLSDRFSAERPKGSFSTLEIQRTEQGDSAMYLCASNGQGADGYTFGSGTRLTVV.

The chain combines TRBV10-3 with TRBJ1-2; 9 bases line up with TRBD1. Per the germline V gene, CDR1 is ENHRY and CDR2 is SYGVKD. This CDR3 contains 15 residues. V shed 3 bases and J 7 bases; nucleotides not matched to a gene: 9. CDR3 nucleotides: TGTGCCATCAGTGAACGGGGACAGGGTACGAGTGGCTACACCTTC. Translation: CAISERGQGTSGYTF.